These 22 T cell receptor beta chains originate from one sample sequenced in a study of blood T cell repertoires in COVID-19. Some clones are missing from TCRdb's copy, which holds only in-frame ones; the method was immunoSEQ multiplex PCR. In the table there are 49,000 or so clones, roughly 91% of which are singletons. Sequenced sample: peripheral blood. The source is a man aged 50 to 60 with active COVID-19.

The chain has TRBV18 and TRBJ1-6; tentatively, D is TRBD1 (5 bases). Germline-derived CDR1 and CDR2 are KGHSH and LQKENI. V was shortened by 8 bases and J by 3 bases, with 23 bases between the two germline ends. The CDR3 contains 18 residues. The DNA of the CDR3 is TGTGCCAGCCCGAAAACAAAACAGGTATTCCTCTATAATTCACCCCTCCACTTT. Translating gives CASPKTKQVFLYNSPLHF.

The genes are TRBV7-5 and TRBJ1-3. TRBV7-5 is described as a pseudogene. This CDR3 is built from 17 residues. The CDR3 loop reads CARSLGGGAEVGNTIYF. The CDR3 nucleotides are TGTGCCAGAAGCTTGGGCGGGGGCGCCGAGGTCGGAAACACCATATATTTT.

This rearrangement joins TRBV15 to TRBJ2-7; D may be TRBD1 (6 bases). The CDR3 spans 15 residues. V was shortened by 2 bases and J by 4 bases, with 15 bases between the two germline ends. Germline CDR1 LNHNV, CDR2 YYDKDF (reference sequence). Here the CDR3 DNA reads TGTGCCACCAGCAGAAGAGGACAGCGAGGATACGAGCAGTACTTC. It yields the protein CATSRRGQRGYEQYF.

This chain connects TRBV5-1 to TRBJ2-7; 9 bases match TRBD1. The CDR3 is 15 residues long. The ends lost 4 bases at V and 0 bases at J; junction bases unmatched: 5. Germline V gene data show CDR1 as SGHRS and CDR2 as YFSETQ. CDR3 region: CASSPDRGFSYEQYF. The CDR3 coding sequence is TGCGCCAGCAGCCCCGACAGGGGGTTCTCCTACGAGCAGTACTTC.

This chain joins TRBV3-1 (or the pseudogene TRBV3-2) and TRBJ2-6; D unclear. The germline V and J ends were trimmed by 3 bases and 0 bases, with 3 bases remaining between them. This CDR3 has 14 residues. In germline, CDR1 is LGHDT, CDR2 YNNKEL (reference sequence). As DNA, the CDR3 is TGTGCCAGCAGCCATCTCTCTGGGGCCAACGTCCTGACTTTC. Translated, it gives CASSHLSGANVLTF.

The V call is TRBV3-1 (or the pseudogene TRBV3-2), the J call TRBJ2-5, with D possibly being TRBD2 (5 bases). Between the trimmed V and J ends, which lost 3 bases and 1 base, there was a span of 24 bases. The CDR3 runs to 19 residues. Germline assignment: CDR1 LGHDT and CDR2 YNNKEL (reference sequence). CDR3 amino acids: CASSQPSWRASHLQETQYF. The CDR3 DNA follows: TGTGCCAGCAGCCAGCCCTCATGGCGGGCCTCCCACCTCCAAGAGACCCAGTACTTC.

CDR3 sequence (DNA): TGTGCCAGCAGCTTCGGGACAGGGTTTGAAGCTTTCTTT. Its protein product is CASSFGTGFEAFF. The genes are TRBV11-2 and TRBJ1-1; 9 bases align to TRBD1. J was trimmed by 7 bases and V by 3 bases; bases with no gene match: 3. The CDR3 runs 13 residues. Germline V CDR1 and CDR2: SGHAT, FQNNGV. Full variable domain (missing parts from reference TRBV11-2 and TRBJ1-1): EAGVAQSPRYKIIEKRQSVAFWCNPISGHATLYWYQQILGQGPKLLIQFQNNGVVDDSQLPKDRFSAERLKGVDSTLKIQPAKLEDSAVYLCASSFGTGFEAFFGQGTRLTVV.

CDR3 amino acids: CASSRGARADTQYF. The CDR3 DNA follows: TGTGCCAGCTCGCGTGGGGCTAGGGCAGATACGCAGTATTTT. The rearrangement uses TRBV18 and TRBJ2-3; D is possibly TRBD1 (5 bases). The germline V gene has CDR1 KGHSH and CDR2 LQKENI. The CDR3 length is 14 residues. Trimming took off 6 bases at V and 4 bases at J, with 14 bases between the two ends.

This chain joins TRBV25-1 and TRBJ2-3, with 9 bases that match TRBD1. The CDR3 extends over 15 amino acids. V shed 8 bases, J shed 3 bases, and the junction held 9 bases outside the gene matches. Per germline, CDR1 MGHDK and CDR2 SYGVNS. CDR3 DNA sequence: TGTGCCAGCTCACGGGGGACAGGGAGGACAGATACGCAGTATTTT. Translated, it gives CASSRGTGRTDTQYF.

V and J are TRBV4-1 and TRBJ2-7; 8 nucleotides align to TRBD2. This CDR3 is 16 amino acids long. Trimming at V came to 1 base and at J to 0 bases, leaving 5 bases not matched to a gene. The V gene's germline CDR1 is MGHRA and CDR2 YSYEKL. Here the CDR3 reads CASSQASGLSSYEQYF. DNA for the CDR3: TGCGCCAGCAGCCAAGCTAGCGGGCTGAGCTCCTACGAGCAGTACTTC.

The chain couples TRBV12-3 or TRBV12-4 to TRBJ2-7; weak D call: TRBD1 (5 bases). This CDR3 is 13 amino acids long. V was clipped by 5 bases and J by 5 bases, with 13 bases between them. CDR3 sequence (DNA): TGTGCCAGCAGTCCCTTCAGGGCCCACGAGCAGTACTTC. Its translation is CASSPFRAHEQYF.

The chain combines TRBV10-1 with TRBJ2-5; no reliable D call. The germline V gene encodes CDR1 WNHNN and CDR2 SYGVQD (reference sequence). The CDR3 has 14 residues. The ends were cut back, 6 bases at V and 5 bases at J, with 16 bases in the middle. CDR3 sequence: CASRNAEVRETQYF. In DNA, the CDR3 is TGCGCCAGCAGGAACGCCGAGGTAAGGGAGACCCAGTACTTC.

J is TRBJ2-4 and V is TRBV18, with D perhaps matching TRBD2 (5 bases). The CDR3 contains 14 residues. Germline values: CDR1 KGHSH, CDR2 LQKENI. V lost 2 bases, J lost 0 bases, and 5 bases lay in between. CDR3 DNA: TGTGCCAGCTCACCAGGACTAGCCAAAAACATTCAGTACTTC. Translated: CASSPGLAKNIQYF.

This clone has just a few counts. In DNA form, the CDR3 reads TGCGCCAGCAGCCCCCGACAGGGGGCTTCCTATGGCTACACCTTC. It encodes CASSPRQGASYGYTF. This chain uses TRBV5-1 with TRBJ1-2; 10 bases are shared with TRBD1. Germline trimming cut 4 bases from V and 4 bases from J; bases unmatched to any gene: 7. CDR3 length: 15 residues. Germline CDR1 reads SGHRS; CDR2 reads YFSETQ.

This CDR3 reads CASSPRSAMRYEKLFF. The CDR3 bases are TGTGCCAGCTCACCCAGATCAGCGATGCGTTATGAAAAACTGTTTTTT. V gene TRBV18 combines with J gene TRBJ1-4; D call uncertain. The CDR3 spans 16 residues. V was cut by 3 bases and J by 6 bases, with 17 bases left in between. The germline V gene has CDR1 KGHSH and CDR2 LQKENI.

The chain has TRBV5-1 and TRBJ2-7; TRBD2 matches at 14 bases. CDR3 length: 15 amino acids. Germline CDR1 reads SGHRS; CDR2 reads YFSETQ. V shed 3 bases, J shed 1 base, and the junction held 0 bases outside the gene matches. CDR3 bases: TGCGCCAGCAGCTGGACTAGCGGGGGGTCCTACGAGCAGTACTTC. It yields the protein CASSWTSGGSYEQYF.

The gene calls are TRBV5-5 and TRBJ2-6, with a possible D match to TRBD1 (6 bases). This CDR3 contains 18 residues. Trimming cost V 1 base and J 0 bases, with 14 bases left between them. Germline loops: CDR1 SGHKS, CDR2 YYEKEE (reference sequence). The CDR3 region is CASSLFGQIGSGANVLTF. The DNA for the CDR3 is TGTGCCAGCAGCTTGTTCGGACAGATAGGCTCTGGGGCCAACGTCCTGACTTTC.

The CDR3 DNA sequence: TGTGCCAGCTCACAACTAGCGGTTAGCTCCTACAATGAGCAGTTCTTC. This encodes CASSQLAVSSYNEQFF. The chain couples TRBV18 to TRBJ2-1, with TRBD2 matching over 8 bases. Trimming took 4 bases from V and 0 from J; bases not matched to a gene: 5. This CDR3 region has 16 residues. CDR1 is KGHSH and CDR2 is LQKENI in the germline V gene.

This clone showed up just once. This chain uses TRBV2 with TRBJ2-3, with 12 nucleotides matching TRBD2. The CDR3 spans 16 residues. Germline CDR1 and CDR2: SNHLY and FYNNEI. Germline trimming cut 5 bases from V and 2 bases from J; bases unmatched to any gene: 5. The CDR3 DNA reads as TGTGCCAGCAGTTATGGACTAGCGGGGCACACAGATACGCAGTATTTT. Translated, it gives CASSYGLAGHTDTQYF.

This clone was detected only once. The chain recombines TRBV7-6 with TRBJ2-3, with 11 positions matching TRBD2. The J segment lost 8 bases and the V segment lost 5 bases, leaving 6 bases of the junction unmatched. The CDR3 length is 14 residues. Germline-derived CDR1 and CDR2 are SGHVS and FNYEAQ. CDR3 protein: CASSSTSGRGTQYF. CDR3 sequence (DNA): TGTGCCAGCAGCAGTACTAGCGGGAGAGGTACGCAGTATTTT.

This rearrangement joins TRBV11-2 to TRBJ2-1; D is unclear. Trimming left V 3 bases short and J 0 bases short, with 12 bases between. CDR1 and CDR2 from the germline V gene are SGHAT and FQNNGV. The CDR3 consists of 16 residues. The CDR3 DNA reads TGTGCCAGCAGCTTCCCCCAGAAACGCTCCTACAATGAGCAGTTCTTC. Translated, it gives CASSFPQKRSYNEQFF.

The chain employs TRBV3-1 (or the pseudogene TRBV3-2) and TRBJ2-3, with TRBD2 matching 9 bases. Germline CDR1 LGHDT, CDR2 YNNKEL (reference sequence). V was pared by 0 bases and J by 5 bases, with 9 bases of the junction left unmatched. The CDR3 runs 17 residues. The CDR3 loop is CASSQELAGGPGDTQYF. DNA of the CDR3: TGTGCCAGCAGCCAAGAGCTGGCGGGAGGGCCTGGAGATACGCAGTATTTT.